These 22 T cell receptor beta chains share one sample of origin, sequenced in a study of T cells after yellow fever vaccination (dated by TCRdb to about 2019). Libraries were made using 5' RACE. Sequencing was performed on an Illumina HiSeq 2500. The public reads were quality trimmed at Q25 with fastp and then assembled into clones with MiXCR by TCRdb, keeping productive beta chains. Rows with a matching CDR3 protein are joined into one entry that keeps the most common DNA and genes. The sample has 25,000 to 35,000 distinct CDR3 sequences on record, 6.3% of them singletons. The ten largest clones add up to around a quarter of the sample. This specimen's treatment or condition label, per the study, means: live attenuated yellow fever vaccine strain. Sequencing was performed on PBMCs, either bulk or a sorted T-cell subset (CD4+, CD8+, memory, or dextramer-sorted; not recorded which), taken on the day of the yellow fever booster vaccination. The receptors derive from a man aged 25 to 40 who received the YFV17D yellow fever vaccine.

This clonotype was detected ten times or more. For the CDR3, the DNA is TGCGCCAGCAGCGGTGGTACGAGTAGCACCTACGAGCAGTACTTC. Translating gives CASSGGTSSTYEQYF. The J gene is TRBJ2-7, the V gene TRBV5-1; D is undetermined. This CDR3 is 15 amino acids long. CDR1 SGHRS and CDR2 YFSETQ come from the germline V gene. The V end lost 4 bases, the J end lost 2 bases, and 16 bases lay between the germline ends.

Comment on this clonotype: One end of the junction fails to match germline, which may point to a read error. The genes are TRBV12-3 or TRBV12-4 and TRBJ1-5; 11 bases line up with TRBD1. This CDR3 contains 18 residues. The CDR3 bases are TGTGCCTGCAGTCATGGAGGACAGGGGGCAATTTCGGGTCAGCCCCAGCATTTT. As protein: CACSHGGQGAISGQPQHF.

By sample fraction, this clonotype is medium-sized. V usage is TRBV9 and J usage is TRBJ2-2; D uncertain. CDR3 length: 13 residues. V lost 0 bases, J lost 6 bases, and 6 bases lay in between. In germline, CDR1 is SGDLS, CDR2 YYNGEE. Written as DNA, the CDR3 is TGTGCCAGCAGCGTAGGGGGATCCGGGGAGCTGTTTTTT. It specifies CASSVGGSGELFF.

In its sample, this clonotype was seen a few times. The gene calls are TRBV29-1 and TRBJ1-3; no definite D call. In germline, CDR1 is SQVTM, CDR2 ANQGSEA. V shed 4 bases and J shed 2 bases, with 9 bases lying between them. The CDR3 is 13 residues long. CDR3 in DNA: TGCAGCGTTGGGGCTTCGGCTGGAAACACCATATATTTT. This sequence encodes CSVGASAGNTIYF. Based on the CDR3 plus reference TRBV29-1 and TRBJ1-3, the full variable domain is SAVISQKPSRDICQRGTSLTIQCQVDSQVTMMFWYRQQPGQSLTLIATANQGSEATYESGFVIDKFPISRPNLTFSTLTVSNMSPEDSSIYLCSVGASAGNTIYFGEGSWLTVV.

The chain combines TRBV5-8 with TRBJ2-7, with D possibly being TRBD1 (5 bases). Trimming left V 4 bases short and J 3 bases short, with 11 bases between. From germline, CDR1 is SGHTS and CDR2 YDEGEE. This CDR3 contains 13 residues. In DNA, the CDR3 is TGTGCCAGCAGCCACGCGCAGGGCTACGAGCAGTACTTC. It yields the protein CASSHAQGYEQYF.

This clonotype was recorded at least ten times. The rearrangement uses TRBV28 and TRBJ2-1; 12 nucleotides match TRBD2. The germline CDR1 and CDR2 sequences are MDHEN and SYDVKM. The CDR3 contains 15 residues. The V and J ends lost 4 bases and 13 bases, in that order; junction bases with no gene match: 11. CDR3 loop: CASSSPAGLAGNQFF. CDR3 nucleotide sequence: TGTGCCAGCAGTTCCCCGGCTGGACTAGCGGGAAACCAGTTCTTC.

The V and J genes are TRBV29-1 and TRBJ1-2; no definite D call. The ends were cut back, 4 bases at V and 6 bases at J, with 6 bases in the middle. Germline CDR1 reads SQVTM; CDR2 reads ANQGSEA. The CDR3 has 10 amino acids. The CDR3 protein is CSVAGNGYTF. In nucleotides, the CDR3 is TGCAGCGTTGCGGGGAATGGCTACACCTTC.

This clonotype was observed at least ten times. The chain's CDR3 is CASSPTTQGAETQYF. CDR3 in DNA: TGTGCCAGCAGCCCTACCACGCAGGGGGCAGAGACCCAGTACTTC. The V gene is TRBV6-2 or TRBV6-3, the J gene TRBJ2-5, with 8 bases matching TRBD1. Germline values: CDR1 MNHEY, CDR2 SVGEGT. V shed 6 bases, J shed 4 bases, and the junction held 10 bases outside the gene matches. The CDR3 extends over 15 amino acids.

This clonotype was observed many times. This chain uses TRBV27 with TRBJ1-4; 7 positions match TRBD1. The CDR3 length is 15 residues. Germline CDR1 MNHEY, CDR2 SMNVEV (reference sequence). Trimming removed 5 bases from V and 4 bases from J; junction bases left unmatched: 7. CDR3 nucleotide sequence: TGTGCCAGCAGTCCCCCGGGACAGCTTAATGAAAAACTGTTTTTT. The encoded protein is CASSPPGQLNEKLFF.

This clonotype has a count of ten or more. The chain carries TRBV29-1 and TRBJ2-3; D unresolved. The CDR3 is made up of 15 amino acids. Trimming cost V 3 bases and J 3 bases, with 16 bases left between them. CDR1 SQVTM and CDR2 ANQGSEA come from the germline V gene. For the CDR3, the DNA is TGCAGCGTTGATGGTCCCACGTGGGATACAGATACGCAGTATTTT. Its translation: CSVDGPTWDTDTQYF.

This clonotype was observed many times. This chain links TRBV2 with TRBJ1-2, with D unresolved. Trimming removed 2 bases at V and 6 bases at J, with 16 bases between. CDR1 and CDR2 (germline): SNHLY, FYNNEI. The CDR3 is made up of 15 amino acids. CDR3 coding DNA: TGTGCCAGCAGTGAAAGGAGGGTCGGAGAGGATGGCTACACCTTC. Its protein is CASSERRVGEDGYTF.

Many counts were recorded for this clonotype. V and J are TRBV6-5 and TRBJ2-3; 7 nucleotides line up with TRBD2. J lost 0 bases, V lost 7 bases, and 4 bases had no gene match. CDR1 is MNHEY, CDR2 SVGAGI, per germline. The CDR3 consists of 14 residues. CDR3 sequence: CASKASGSTDTQYF. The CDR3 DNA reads TGTGCCAGCAAAGCTAGCGGTAGCACAGATACGCAGTATTTT.

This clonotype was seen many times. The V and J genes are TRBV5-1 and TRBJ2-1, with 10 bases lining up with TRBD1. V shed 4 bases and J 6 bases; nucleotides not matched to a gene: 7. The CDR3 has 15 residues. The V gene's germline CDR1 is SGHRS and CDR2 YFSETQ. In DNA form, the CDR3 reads TGCGCCAGCAGCCCGCGGACAGGGGGAACCAATGAGCAGTTCTTC. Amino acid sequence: CASSPRTGGTNEQFF.

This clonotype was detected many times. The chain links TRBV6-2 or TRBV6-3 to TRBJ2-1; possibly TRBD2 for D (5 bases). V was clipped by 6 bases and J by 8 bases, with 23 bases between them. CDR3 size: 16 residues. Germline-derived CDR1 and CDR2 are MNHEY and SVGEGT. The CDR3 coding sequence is TGTGCCAGCAGCATGTCGGGGAGTGGCAATGTATATGAGCAGTTCTTC. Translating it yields CASSMSGSGNVYEQFF.

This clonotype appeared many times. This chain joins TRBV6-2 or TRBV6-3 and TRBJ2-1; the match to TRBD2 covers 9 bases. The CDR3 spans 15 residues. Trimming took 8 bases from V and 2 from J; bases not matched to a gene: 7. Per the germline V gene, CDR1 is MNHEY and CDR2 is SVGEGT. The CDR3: CASVVAGEPYNEQFF. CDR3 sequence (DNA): TGTGCCAGCGTGGTAGCGGGAGAACCCTACAATGAGCAGTTCTTC.

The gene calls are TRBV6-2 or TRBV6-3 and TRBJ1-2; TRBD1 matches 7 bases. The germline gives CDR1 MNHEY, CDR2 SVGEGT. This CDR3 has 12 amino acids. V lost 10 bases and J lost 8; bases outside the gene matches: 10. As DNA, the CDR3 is TGTGCCACTACCGGGACAGAGGACGGCTACACCTTC. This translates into CATTGTEDGYTF.

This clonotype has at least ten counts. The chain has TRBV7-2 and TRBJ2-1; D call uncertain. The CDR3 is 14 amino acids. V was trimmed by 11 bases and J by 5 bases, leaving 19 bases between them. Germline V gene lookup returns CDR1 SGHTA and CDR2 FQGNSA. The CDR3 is CAPKARKLDNEQFF. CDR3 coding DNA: TGTGCCCCCAAGGCGCGGAAGCTCGACAATGAGCAGTTCTTC.

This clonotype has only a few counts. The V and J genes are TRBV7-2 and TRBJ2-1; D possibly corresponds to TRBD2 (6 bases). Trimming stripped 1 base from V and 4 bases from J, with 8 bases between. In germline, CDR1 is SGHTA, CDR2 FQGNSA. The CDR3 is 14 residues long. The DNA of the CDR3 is TGTGCCAGCAGCTTAGGTCTAGCGTACAATGAGCAGTTCTTC. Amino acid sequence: CASSLGLAYNEQFF.

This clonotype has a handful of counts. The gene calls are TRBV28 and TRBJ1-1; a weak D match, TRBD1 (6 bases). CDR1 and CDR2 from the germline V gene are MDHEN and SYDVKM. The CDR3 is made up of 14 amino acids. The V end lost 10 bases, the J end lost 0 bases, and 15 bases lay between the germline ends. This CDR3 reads CATDRANLNTEAFF. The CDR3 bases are TGTGCCACGGACAGAGCAAACCTGAACACTGAAGCTTTCTTT.

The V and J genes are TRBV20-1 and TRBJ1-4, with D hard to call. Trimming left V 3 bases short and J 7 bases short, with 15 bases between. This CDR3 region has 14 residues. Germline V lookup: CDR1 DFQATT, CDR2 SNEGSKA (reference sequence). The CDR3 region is CSASKDQGGEKLFF. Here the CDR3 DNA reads TGCAGTGCTAGTAAGGATCAAGGTGGTGAAAAACTGTTTTTT.

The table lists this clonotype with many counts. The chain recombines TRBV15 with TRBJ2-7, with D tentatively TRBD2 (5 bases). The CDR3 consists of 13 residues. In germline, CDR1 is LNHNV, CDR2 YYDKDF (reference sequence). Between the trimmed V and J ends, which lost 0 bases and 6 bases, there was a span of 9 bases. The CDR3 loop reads CATSRDNGGEQYF. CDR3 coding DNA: TGTGCCACCAGCAGAGATAACGGAGGCGAGCAGTACTTC. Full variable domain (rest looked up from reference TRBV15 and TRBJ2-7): DAMVIQNPRYQVTQFGKPVTLSCSQTLNHNVMYWYQQKSSQAPKLLFHYYDKDFNNEADTPDNFQSRRPNTSFCFLDIRSPGLGDTAMYLCATSRDNGGEQYFGPGTRLTVT.

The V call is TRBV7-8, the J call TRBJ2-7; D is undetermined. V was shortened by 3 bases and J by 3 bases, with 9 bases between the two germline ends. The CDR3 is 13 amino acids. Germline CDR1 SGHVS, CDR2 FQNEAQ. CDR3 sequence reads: CASSFSQFYEQYF. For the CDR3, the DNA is TGTGCCAGCAGCTTCAGCCAATTCTACGAGCAGTACTTC.